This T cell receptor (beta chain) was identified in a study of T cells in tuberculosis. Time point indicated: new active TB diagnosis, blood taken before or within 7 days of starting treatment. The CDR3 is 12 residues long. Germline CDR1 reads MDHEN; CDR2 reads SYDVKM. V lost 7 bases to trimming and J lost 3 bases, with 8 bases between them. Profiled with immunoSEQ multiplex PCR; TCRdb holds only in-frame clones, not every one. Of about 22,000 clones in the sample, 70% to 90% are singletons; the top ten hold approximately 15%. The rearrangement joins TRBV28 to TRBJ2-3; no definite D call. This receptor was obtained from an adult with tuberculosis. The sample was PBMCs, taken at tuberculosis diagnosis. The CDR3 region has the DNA TGTGCCAGCACTCTAAGTACAGATACGCAGTATTTT. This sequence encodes CASTLSTDTQYF. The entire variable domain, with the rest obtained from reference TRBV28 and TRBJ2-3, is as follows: DVKVTQSSRYLVKRTGEKVFLECVQDMDHENMFWYRQDPGLGLRLIYFSYDVKMKEKGDIPEGYSVSREKKERFSLILESASTNQTSMYLCASTLSTDTQYFGPGTRLTVL.